This TCR beta chain was sequenced in a study of T cell responses to AZD1222 COVID-19 vaccine. Study results and caveats: Only a handful of individuals given AZD1222 were seropositive at baseline. Repertoires were sampled only after the peak T cell response. In a largely white British group with more females than males, clonal diversity was possibly underestimated. The study reported that nearly half of spike-specific TCRs target unmutated variant regions.

This CDR3 has 14 residues. CDR1 SGDLS and CDR2 YYNGEE come from the germline V gene. V shed 0 bases and J shed 0 bases, with 6 bases lying between them. In the case of this clone: Its specificity is not known.

Here immunoSEQ multiplex PCR was the method, and the copy in TCRdb shows in-frame clones only, minus some. The table lists about 220,000 clones, under 95% of them singletons. The chain is built from TRBV9 and TRBJ2-5; D gene unclear. This specimen was peripheral blood, taken on day 0 of MenACWY control vaccination. The receptor comes from an adult in good health. CDR3 sequence reads: CASSVDEYQETQYF. CDR3 DNA sequence: TGTGCCAGCAGCGTAGATGAATACCAAGAGACCCAGTACTTC. The whole variable domain, filled in from reference TRBV9 and TRBJ2-5, reads DSGVTQTPKHLITATGQRVTLRCSPRSGDLSVYWYQQSLDQGLQFLIQYYNGEERAKGNILERFSAQQFPDLHSELNLSSLELGDSALYFCASSVDEYQETQYFGPGTRLLVL.